The source of this T cell receptor beta chain is a study of blood T cell repertoires in COVID-19. Study at large: T cells, B-cell-depleted T cells, or PBMCs provided the cDNA or gDNA that served as material.

The CDR3 sequence is 15 residues long. Trimming at V came to 5 bases and at J to 7 bases, leaving 9 bases not matched to a gene. CDR1 is MNHEY and CDR2 is SVGAGI in the germline V gene. TCRdb's copy holds only in-frame clones and misses some; the assay was immunoSEQ multiplex PCR. The data hold about 180,000 clones, with roughly 88% observed a single time. The chain links TRBV6-5 to TRBJ1-5, with 9 positions matching TRBD1. The sequence derives from a man aged 50 to 59 who had recovered from COVID-19. Sequencing was performed on PBMCs or T cells enriched from blood (not recorded which). Written as DNA, the CDR3 is TGTGCCAGCAGTCAGACGGGGACAGGGACCCAGCCCCAGCATTTT. Encoded protein: CASSQTGTGTQPQHF.